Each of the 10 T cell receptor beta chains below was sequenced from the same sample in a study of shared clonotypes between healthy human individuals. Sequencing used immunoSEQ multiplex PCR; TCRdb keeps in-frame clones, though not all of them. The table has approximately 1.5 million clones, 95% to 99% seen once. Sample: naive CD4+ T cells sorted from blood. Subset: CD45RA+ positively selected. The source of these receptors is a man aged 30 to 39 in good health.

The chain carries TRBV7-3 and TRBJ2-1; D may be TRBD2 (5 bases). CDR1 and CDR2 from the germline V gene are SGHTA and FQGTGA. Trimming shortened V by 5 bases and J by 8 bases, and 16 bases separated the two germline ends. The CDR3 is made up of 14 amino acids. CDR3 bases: TGTGCCAGCAGCCTAGCTGGGTTAGGCGATGAGCAGTTCTTC. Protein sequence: CASSLAGLGDEQFF.

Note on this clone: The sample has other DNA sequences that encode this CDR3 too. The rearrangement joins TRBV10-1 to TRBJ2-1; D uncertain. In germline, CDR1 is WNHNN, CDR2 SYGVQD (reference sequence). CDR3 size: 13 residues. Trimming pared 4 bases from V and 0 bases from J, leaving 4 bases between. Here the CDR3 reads CASSVDSYNEQFF. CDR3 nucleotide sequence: TGCGCCAGCAGTGTTGACTCCTACAATGAGCAGTTCTTC.

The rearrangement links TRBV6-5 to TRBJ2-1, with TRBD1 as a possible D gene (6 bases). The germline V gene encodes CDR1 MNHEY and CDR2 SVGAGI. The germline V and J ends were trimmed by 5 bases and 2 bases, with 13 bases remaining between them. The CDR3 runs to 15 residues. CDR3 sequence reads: CASSGGRGAYNEQFF. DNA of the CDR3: TGTGCCAGCAGTGGGGGCAGGGGCGCCTACAATGAGCAGTTCTTC.

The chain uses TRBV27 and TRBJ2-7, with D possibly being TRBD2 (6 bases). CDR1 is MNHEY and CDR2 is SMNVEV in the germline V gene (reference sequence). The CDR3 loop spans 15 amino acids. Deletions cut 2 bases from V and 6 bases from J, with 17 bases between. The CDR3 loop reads CASSLMAGTWGEQYF. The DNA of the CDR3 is TGTGCCAGCAGTTTAATGGCAGGGACTTGGGGCGAGCAGTACTTC.

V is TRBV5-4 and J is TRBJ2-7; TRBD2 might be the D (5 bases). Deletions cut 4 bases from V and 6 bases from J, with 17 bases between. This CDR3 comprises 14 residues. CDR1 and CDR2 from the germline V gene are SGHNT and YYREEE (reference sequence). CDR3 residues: CASSKGSLAGEQYF. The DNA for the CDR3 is TGTGCCAGCAGCAAAGGATCACTCGCGGGCGAGCAGTACTTC.

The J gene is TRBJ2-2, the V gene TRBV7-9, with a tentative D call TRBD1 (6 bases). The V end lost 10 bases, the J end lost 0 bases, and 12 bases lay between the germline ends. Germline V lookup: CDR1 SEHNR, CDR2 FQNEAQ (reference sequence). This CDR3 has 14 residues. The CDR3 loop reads CANGDNANTGELFF. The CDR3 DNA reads TGTGCCAATGGGGACAACGCGAACACCGGGGAGCTGTTTTTT.

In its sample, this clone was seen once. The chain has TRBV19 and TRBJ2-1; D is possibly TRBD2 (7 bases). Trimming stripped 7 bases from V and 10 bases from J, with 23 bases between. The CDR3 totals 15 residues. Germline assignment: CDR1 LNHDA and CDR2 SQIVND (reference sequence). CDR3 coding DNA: TGTGCCAGTAAAGCTCCCTCGCGGGGGCCTAGGGAGCAGTTCTTC. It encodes CASKAPSRGPREQFF. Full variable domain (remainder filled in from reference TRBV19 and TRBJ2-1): DGGITQSPKYLFRKEGQNVTLSCEQNLNHDAMYWYRQDPGQGLRLIYYSQIVNDFQKGDIAEGYSVSREKKESFPLTVTSAQKNPTAFYLCASKAPSRGPREQFFGPGTRLTVL.

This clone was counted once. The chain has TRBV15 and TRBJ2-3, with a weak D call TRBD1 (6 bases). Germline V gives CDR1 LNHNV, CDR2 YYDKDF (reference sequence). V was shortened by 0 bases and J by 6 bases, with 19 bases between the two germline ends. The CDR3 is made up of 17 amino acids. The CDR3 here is CATSREHPGAIADTQYF. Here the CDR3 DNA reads TGTGCCACCAGCAGAGAGCACCCAGGGGCCATCGCTGATACGCAGTATTTT.

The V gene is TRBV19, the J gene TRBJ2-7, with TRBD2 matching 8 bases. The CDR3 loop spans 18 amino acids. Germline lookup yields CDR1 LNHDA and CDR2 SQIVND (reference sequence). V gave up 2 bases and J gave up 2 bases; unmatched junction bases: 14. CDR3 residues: CASSISGGGLGSTYEQYF. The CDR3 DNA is TGTGCCAGTAGTATATCTGGAGGGGGACTAGGGAGCACCTACGAGCAGTACTTC. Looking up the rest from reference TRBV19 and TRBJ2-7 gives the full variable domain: DGGITQSPKYLFRKEGQNVTLSCEQNLNHDAMYWYRQDPGQGLRLIYYSQIVNDFQKGDIAEGYSVSREKKESFPLTVTSAQKNPTAFYLCASSISGGGLGSTYEQYFGPGTRLTVT.

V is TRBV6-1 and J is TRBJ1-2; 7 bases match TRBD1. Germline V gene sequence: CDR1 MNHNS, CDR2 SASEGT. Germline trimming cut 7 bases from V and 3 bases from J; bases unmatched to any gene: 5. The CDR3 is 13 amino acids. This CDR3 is CASTGQVYYGYTF. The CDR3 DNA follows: TGTGCCAGCACTGGACAGGTCTACTATGGCTACACCTTC.